The rows below give T cell receptor beta chains drawn from one sample of a study of response to subunit inactivated influenza vaccine. One entry per CDR3 protein results from TCRdb running MiXCR on the RT-PCR reads. The table has about 190,000 distinct CDR3 sequences, 14% seen once. Source: CD8+ T cells sorted from PBMCs, taken less than 6 days after vaccination. The receptors originated from a man aged 45-65 years who received an inactivated influenza vaccine. Each CDR3 is given with its conserved first and last residue. A D gene is named only where the DNA matches it firmly. Only part of the rows carry a size: once, few, many, or a class if the clone is expanded.

size	J	V	D	CDR3	DNA
few	TRBJ2-7	TRBV11-2	-	CASSLVHYEQYF	TGTGCCAGCAGCTTAGTTCATTACGAGCAGTACTTC
few	TRBJ2-4	TRBV12-3/TRBV12-4	-	CASSFGGGNIQYF	TGTGCCAGCAGTTTTGGAGGGGGAAACATTCAGTACTTC
-	TRBJ2-1	TRBV6-1	TRBD1	CASRQSGGVNNEQFF	TGTGCCAGCCGACAATCAGGGGGCGTCAACAATGAGCAGTTCTTC
once	TRBJ2-7	TRBV7-9	TRBD1	CASSPPSGTGAYEQYF	TGTGCCAGCAGCCCCCCTTCCGGGACAGGGGCCTACGAGCAGTACTTC
-	TRBJ2-2	TRBV29-1	-	CSVIRGGELFF	TGCAGCGTAATTCGCGGCGGGGAGCTGTTTTTT
few	TRBJ2-1	TRBV6-2/TRBV6-3	TRBD2	CASSISGSSNEQFF	TGTGCCAGCAGTATTAGCGGGAGCTCTAATGAGCAGTTCTTC
few	TRBJ2-2	TRBV20-1	TRBD2	CSARPQLAGRTGELFF	TGCAGTGCTAGACCGCAACTAGCGGGTCGGACCGGGGAGCTGTTTTTT
few	TRBJ2-3	TRBV28	TRBD2	CASREAGGYTDTQYF	TGTGCCAGCAGAGAAGCGGGGGGGTACACAGATACGCAGTATTTT
-	TRBJ2-1	TRBV29-1	-	CSVEEFGSVEQFF	TGCAGCGTTGAAGAATTTGGGTCCGTTGAGCAGTTCTTC
-	TRBJ2-5	TRBV15	TRBD2	CATSRASGGQVETQYF	TGTGCCACCAGCAGAGCTAGCGGGGGGCAAGTAGAGACCCAGTACTTC
few	TRBJ1-2	TRBV20-1	-	CSANGPHGYTF	TGCAGTGCTAACGGCCCCCATGGCTACACCTTC
-	TRBJ2-7	TRBV20-1	-	CSALTRDTPNEQYF	TGCAGTGCCTTGACCCGGGACACACCCAACGAGCAGTACTTC
few	TRBJ2-3	TRBV9	TRBD2	CASSVGTSGFTDTQYF	TGTGCCAGCAGCGTAGGGACTAGCGGATTTACAGATACGCAGTATTTT
-	TRBJ2-3	TRBV21-1	-	CASSRGGPGDTQYF	TGTGCCAGCAGCAGGGGAGGGCCAGGGGATACGCAGTATTTT
few	TRBJ1-4	TRBV4-3	-	CASSQDIEGREKLFF	TGCGCCAGCAGCCAAGATATTGAGGGACGGGAAAAACTGTTTTTT
-	TRBJ2-4	TRBV29-1	-	CSVVLGNIQYF	TGCAGCGTTGTTCTAGGAAACATTCAGTACTTC
-	TRBJ1-2	TRBV6-5	-	CASSYTLSYGYTF	TGTGCCAGCAGTTACACACTCTCCTATGGCTACACCTTC
-	TRBJ2-3	TRBV4-3	TRBD2	CASSQDPAGGDTQYF	TGCGCCAGCAGCCAAGATCCCGCGGGGGGAGATACGCAGTATTTT
-	TRBJ2-1	TRBV7-9	TRBD2	CASRHSGGSSYNEQFF	TGTGCCAGCAGACATAGCGGGGGGAGCTCCTACAATGAGCAGTTCTTC
many	TRBJ1-5	TRBV12-3/TRBV12-4	-	CATTEGNQPQHF	TGTGCCACTACCGAGGGGAATCAGCCCCAGCATTTT
few	TRBJ2-7	TRBV7-6	-	CASSLWSDEQYF	TGTGCCAGCAGCTTATGGTCGGACGAGCAGTACTTC
few	TRBJ2-7	TRBV7-9	TRBD1	CASSQKGTGELPYEQYF	TGTGCCAGCAGTCAAAAGGGGACAGGGGAACTCCCCTACGAGCAGTACTTC
-	TRBJ2-1	TRBV6-2/TRBV6-3	TRBD2	CASSVTVAGAYNEQFF	TGTGCCAGCTCCGTTACGGTAGCGGGGGCTTACAATGAGCAGTTCTTC
-	TRBJ2-1	TRBV5-1	TRBD1	CASSSPPDREQFF	TGCGCCAGCAGCTCACCCCCCGACAGGGAACAGTTCTTC
few	TRBJ2-7	TRBV7-9	-	CASSGADRPSYEQYF	TGTGCCAGCAGCGGAGCGGACCGCCCGTCCTACGAGCAGTACTTC
-	TRBJ1-2	TRBV7-9	-	CASSLGTRNGYTF	TGTGCCAGCAGCTTAGGCACACGGAATGGCTACACCTTC
few	TRBJ2-7	TRBV30	TRBD2	CAWSVDLAAYEQYF	TGTGCCTGGAGTGTAGACCTAGCGGCGTACGAGCAGTACTTC
-	TRBJ2-7	TRBV4-3	TRBD2	CASSQDPAGDAYEQYF	TGCGCCAGCAGCCAAGACCCAGCGGGGGATGCCTACGAGCAGTACTTC
-	TRBJ2-3	TRBV27	TRBD2	CASSPGVAGVTQYF	TGTGCCAGCTCCCCTGGGGTGGCGGGAGTCACGCAGTATTTT
few	TRBJ2-1	TRBV2	TRBD1	CASTDRGLIYNEQFF	TGTGCCAGCACTGACAGGGGGCTGATCTACAATGAGCAGTTCTTC
-	TRBJ2-7	TRBV29-1	TRBD1	CSARLRDRENEQYF	TGCAGCGCGAGACTCCGGGACAGGGAAAACGAGCAGTACTTC
-	TRBJ2-1	TRBV20-1	-	CSATGPPSNNEQFF	TGCAGTGCTACGGGACCTCCTTCTAACAATGAGCAGTTCTTC
-	TRBJ2-7	TRBV27	TRBD1	CASTPSYGDRAYEQYF	TGTGCCAGCACCCCATCCTATGGGGACAGAGCCTACGAGCAGTACTTC
many	TRBJ2-7	TRBV4-3	-	CASSQFGEAEQYF	TGCGCCAGCAGCCAATTTGGGGAAGCCGAGCAGTACTTC
few	TRBJ1-3	TRBV4-1	-	CASSQVDGAGNTIYF	TGCGCCAGCAGCCAAGTCGACGGGGCTGGAAACACCATATATTTT
many	TRBJ2-7	TRBV7-4	TRBD1	CASSRTGAYEQYF	TGTGCCAGCAGTCGGACAGGAGCCTACGAGCAGTACTTC
-	TRBJ2-7	TRBV27	-	CASSLQQHSYEQYF	TGTGCCAGCAGTTTACAGCAACACTCCTACGAGCAGTACTTC
few	TRBJ2-3	TRBV24-1	-	CATSHTRDLITDTQYF	TGTGCCACCAGCCACACTCGAGACCTGATCACAGATACGCAGTATTTT
few	TRBJ1-5	TRBV4-2	TRBD1	CASSQDGGTVYSNQPQHF	TGTGCCAGCAGCCAAGATGGGGGGACAGTGTACAGCAATCAGCCCCAGCATTTT
many	TRBJ1-2	TRBV12-3/TRBV12-4	-	CASSRQSYYGYTF	TGTGCCAGCAGTCGACAGAGCTACTATGGCTACACCTTC
-	TRBJ2-5	TRBV10-3	-	CATGPGQETQYF	TGTGCCACCGGACCGGGCCAAGAGACCCAGTACTTC
few	TRBJ2-5	TRBV5-1	-	CASSDGYQETQYF	TGCGCCAGCTCCGACGGGTACCAAGAGACCCAGTACTTC
few	TRBJ2-2	TRBV10-3	-	CAITQDDTGELFF	TGTGCCATCACACAGGACGACACCGGGGAGCTGTTTTTT
few	TRBJ2-1	TRBV29-1	TRBD1	CSVEGSRDSYNEQFF	TGCAGCGTTGAAGGTTCCCGGGACAGTTACAATGAGCAGTTCTTC
-	TRBJ2-7	TRBV11-2	TRBD2	CASSDLPQETSGFYEQYF	TGTGCCAGCAGCGACCTGCCCCAGGAGACTAGCGGATTCTACGAGCAGTACTTC
-	TRBJ2-1	TRBV5-5	-	CASSRTVNNEQFF	TGTGCCAGCAGCAGGACAGTAAACAATGAGCAGTTCTTC
few	TRBJ2-3	TRBV29-1	TRBD2	CSVLAESTDTQYF	TGCAGCGTCCTAGCGGAGAGCACAGATACGCAGTATTTT
-	TRBJ2-7	TRBV4-1	TRBD2	CASSPSPGGKNEQYF	TGCGCCAGCAGCCCGTCGCCGGGAGGTAAGAACGAGCAGTACTTC
-	TRBJ2-3	TRBV11-2	-	CASSLAWLGRDTQYF	TGTGCCAGCAGCCTAGCTTGGCTAGGTCGGGATACGCAGTATTTT
-	TRBJ2-5	TRBV12-3/TRBV12-4	TRBD1	CASRSPRDRVETQYF	TGTGCCAGCAGGTCACCCCGGGACAGGGTAGAGACCCAGTACTTC
-	TRBJ2-2	TRBV27	-	CASSLVAGTNTGELFF	TGTGCCAGCAGTTTAGTGGCGGGAACGAACACCGGGGAGCTGTTTTTT
many	TRBJ2-3	TRBV9	TRBD2	CASSVEPGREGTDTQYF	TGTGCCAGCAGCGTAGAACCTGGGCGGGAGGGCACAGATACGCAGTATTTT
few	TRBJ2-4	TRBV7-9	TRBD1	CASSLGQGLAKNIQYF	TGTGCCAGCAGCTTAGGACAGGGCCTAGCCAAAAACATTCAGTACTTC
few	TRBJ2-1	TRBV5-5	-	CASSPGDGEQFF	TGTGCCAGCAGCCCGGGAGATGGTGAGCAGTTCTTC